This T cell receptor (beta chain) is drawn from a study of shared clonotypes between healthy human individuals. Study as a whole: CD4 naive cells filled three plates per donor, CD4 memory three, CD8 naive two and CD8 memory one. General study points: Sorted-subset sequencing, rarefaction showed, was incomplete despite large depth. With a handful of donors compared, 4.5% to 6.5% of naive CD4 clonotypes were shared. Non-shared clonotypes had lower generation probabilities than clonotypes shared by all four sorted-subset donors.

The repertoire was sequenced with immunoSEQ multiplex PCR; TCRdb's copy has only in-frame clones and lacks some. The data show approximately 600,000 clones, with approximately 96% seen just once and about 0.11% held by the top ten. A word on this clone: The target antigen is unknown.

In germline, CDR1 is MDHEN, CDR2 SYDVKM. The length of the CDR3 is 18 residues. Unmatched junction bases numbered 16, after V lost 6 bases and J lost 0 bases. The naive CD8 subset, CD45RO-negative cells positively selected for CCR7, excluded terminally differentiated effector memory CD45RA+ cells. Sequenced: naive CD8+ T cells sorted from blood. The chain has TRBV28 and TRBJ1-1; 7 bases line up with TRBD1. The clonotype originates from a woman in her thirties in good health. The CDR3 bases are TGTGCCAGCAGCCGAACCTCCGCCTCGGACAGGATGAACACTGAAGCTTTCTTT. It specifies CASSRTSASDRMNTEAFF.